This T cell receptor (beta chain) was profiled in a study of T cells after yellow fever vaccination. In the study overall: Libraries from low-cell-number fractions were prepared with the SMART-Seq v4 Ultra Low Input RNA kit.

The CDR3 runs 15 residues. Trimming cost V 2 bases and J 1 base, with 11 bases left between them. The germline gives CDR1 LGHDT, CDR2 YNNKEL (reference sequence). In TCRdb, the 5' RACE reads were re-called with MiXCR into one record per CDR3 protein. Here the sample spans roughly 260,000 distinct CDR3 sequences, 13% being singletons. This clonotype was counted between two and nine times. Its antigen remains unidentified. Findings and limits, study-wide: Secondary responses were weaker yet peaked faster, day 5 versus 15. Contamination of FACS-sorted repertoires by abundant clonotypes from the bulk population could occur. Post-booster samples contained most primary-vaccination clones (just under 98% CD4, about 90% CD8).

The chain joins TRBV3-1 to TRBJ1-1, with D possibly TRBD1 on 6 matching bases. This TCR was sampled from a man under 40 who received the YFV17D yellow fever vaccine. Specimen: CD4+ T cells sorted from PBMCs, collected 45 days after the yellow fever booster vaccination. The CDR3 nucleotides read TGTGCCAGCAGCCAAACAGGGCCTTCGAACACTGAAGCTTTCTTT. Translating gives CASSQTGPSNTEAFF.